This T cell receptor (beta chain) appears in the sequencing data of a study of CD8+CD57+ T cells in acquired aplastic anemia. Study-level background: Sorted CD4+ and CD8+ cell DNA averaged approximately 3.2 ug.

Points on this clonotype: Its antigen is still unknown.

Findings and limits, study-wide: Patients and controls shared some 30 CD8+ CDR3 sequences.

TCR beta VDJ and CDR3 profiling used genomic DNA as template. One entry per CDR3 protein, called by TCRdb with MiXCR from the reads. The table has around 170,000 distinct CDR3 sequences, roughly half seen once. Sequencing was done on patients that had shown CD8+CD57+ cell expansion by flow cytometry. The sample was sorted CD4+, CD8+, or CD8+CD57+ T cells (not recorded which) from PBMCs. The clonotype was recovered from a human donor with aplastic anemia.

The CDR3 bases are TGTGCCAGCAGCTTAGGTCACAGGGTTAAGGGGAACACTGAAGCTTTCTTT. Translation gives CASSLGHRVKGNTEAFF. This rearrangement joins TRBV11-2 to TRBJ1-1, with D perhaps TRBD1 (6 bases). The germline V and J ends were trimmed by 1 base and 1 base, with 16 bases remaining between them. The germline gives CDR1 SGHAT, CDR2 FQNNGV. This CDR3 is built from 17 residues.